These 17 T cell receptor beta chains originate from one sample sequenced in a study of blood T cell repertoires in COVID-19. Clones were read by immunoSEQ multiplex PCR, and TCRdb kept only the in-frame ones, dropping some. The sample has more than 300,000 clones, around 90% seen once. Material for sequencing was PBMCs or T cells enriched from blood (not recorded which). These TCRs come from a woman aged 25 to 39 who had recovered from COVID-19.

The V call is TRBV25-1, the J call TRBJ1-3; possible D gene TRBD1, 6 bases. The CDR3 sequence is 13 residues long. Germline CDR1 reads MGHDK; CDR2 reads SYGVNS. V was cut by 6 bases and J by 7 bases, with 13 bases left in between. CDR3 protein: CASRHGQYNTIYF. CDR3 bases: TGTGCCAGCAGACACGGACAGTATAACACCATATATTTT.

The CDR3 bases are TGTGCCAGCAGCCAAGTTGCTAGCCGCGGGGAGCTGTTTTTT. Protein: CASSQVASRGELFF. V is TRBV3-1 (or the pseudogene TRBV3-2) and J is TRBJ2-2; TRBD2 might be the D (5 bases). Trimming took off 1 base at V and 7 bases at J, with 10 bases between the two ends. This CDR3 is 14 amino acids long. The germline V gene encodes CDR1 LGHDT and CDR2 YNNKEL (reference sequence).

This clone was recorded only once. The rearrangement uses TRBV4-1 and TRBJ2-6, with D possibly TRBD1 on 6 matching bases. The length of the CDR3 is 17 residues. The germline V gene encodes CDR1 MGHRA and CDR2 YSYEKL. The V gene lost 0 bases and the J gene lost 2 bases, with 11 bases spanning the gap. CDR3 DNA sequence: TGCGCCAGCAGCCAAGATGGATGGGGGCCTGGGGCCAACGTCCTGACTTTC. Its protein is CASSQDGWGPGANVLTF.

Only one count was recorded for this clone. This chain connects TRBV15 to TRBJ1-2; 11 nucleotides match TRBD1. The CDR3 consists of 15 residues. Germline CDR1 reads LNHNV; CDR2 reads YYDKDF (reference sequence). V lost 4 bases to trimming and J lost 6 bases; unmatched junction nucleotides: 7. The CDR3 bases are TGTGCCACCAGCACACCGGGGACAGGGGGTGATGGCTACACCTTC. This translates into CATSTPGTGGDGYTF.

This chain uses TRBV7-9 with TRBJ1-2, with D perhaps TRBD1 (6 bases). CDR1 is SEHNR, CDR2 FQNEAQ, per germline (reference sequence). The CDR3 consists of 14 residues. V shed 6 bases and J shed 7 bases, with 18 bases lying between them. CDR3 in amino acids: CASRPRDNRFGYTF. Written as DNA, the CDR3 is TGTGCCAGCAGACCCCGGGACAATCGTTTTGGCTACACCTTC. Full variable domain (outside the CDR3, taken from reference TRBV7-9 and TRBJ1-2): DTGVSQNPRHKITKRGQNVTFRCDPISEHNRLYWYRQTLGQGPEFLTYFQNEAQLEKSRLLSDRFSAERPKGSFSTLEIQRTEQGDSAMYLCASRPRDNRFGYTFGSGTRLTVV.

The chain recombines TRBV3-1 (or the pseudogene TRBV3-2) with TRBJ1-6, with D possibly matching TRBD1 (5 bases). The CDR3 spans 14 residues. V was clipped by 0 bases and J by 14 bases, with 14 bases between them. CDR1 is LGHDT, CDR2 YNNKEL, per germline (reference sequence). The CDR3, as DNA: TGTGCCAGCAGCCAAGATATCCAGGGCGGCACCCTCCACTTT. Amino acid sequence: CASSQDIQGGTLHF.

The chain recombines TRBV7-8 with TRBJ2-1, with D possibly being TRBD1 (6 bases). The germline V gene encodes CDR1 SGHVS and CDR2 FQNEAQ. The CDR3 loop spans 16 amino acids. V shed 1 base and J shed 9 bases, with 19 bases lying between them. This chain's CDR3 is CASSLGSWGPLGEQFF. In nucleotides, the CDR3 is TGTGCCAGCAGCTTAGGGAGCTGGGGGCCTTTAGGTGAGCAGTTCTTC.

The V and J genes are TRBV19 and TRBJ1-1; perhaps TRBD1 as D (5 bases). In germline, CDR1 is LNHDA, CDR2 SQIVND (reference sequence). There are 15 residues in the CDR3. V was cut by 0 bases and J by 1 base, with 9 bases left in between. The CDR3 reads CASSIDQGRNTEAFF. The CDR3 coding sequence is TGTGCCAGTAGTATAGATCAGGGTAGGAACACTGAAGCTTTCTTT.

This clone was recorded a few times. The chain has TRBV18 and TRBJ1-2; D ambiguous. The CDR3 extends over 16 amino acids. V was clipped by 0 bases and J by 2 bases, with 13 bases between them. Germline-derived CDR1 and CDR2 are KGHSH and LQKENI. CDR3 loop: CASSPPLPPLNYGYTF. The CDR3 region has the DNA TGTGCCAGCTCACCACCACTGCCGCCACTCAACTATGGCTACACCTTC.

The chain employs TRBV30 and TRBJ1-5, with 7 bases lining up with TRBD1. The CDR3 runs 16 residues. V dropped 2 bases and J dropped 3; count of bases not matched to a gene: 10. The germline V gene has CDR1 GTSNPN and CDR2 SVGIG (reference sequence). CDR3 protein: CAWSPRTGLDNQPQHF. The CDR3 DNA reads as TGTGCCTGGAGTCCCCGGACAGGCCTGGACAATCAGCCCCAGCATTTT.

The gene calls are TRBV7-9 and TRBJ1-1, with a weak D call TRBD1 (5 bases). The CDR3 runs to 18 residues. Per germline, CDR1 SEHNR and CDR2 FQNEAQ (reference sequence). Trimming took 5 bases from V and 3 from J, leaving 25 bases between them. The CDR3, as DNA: TGTGCCAGCAGCCCCGGGGGGTGGGGAGGACGGGTGGACACTGAAGCTTTCTTT. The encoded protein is CASSPGGWGGRVDTEAFF.

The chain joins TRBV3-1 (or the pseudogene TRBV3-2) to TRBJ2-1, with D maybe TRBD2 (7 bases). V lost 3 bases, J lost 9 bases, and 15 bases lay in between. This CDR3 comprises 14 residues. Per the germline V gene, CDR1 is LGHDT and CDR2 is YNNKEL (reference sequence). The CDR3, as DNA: TGTGCCAGCAGCCATCCCGGGGGGCCCGGTGAGCAGTTCTTC. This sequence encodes CASSHPGGPGEQFF.

CDR3 in amino acids: CATSREGDYEQYF. In nucleotides, the CDR3 is TGTGCCACCAGCAGAGAAGGAGACTACGAGCAGTACTTC. This chain uses TRBV15 with TRBJ2-7; unclear D gene. Trimming stripped 0 bases from V and 3 bases from J, with 6 bases between. This CDR3 comprises 13 residues. The germline CDR1 and CDR2 sequences are LNHNV and YYDKDF (reference sequence).

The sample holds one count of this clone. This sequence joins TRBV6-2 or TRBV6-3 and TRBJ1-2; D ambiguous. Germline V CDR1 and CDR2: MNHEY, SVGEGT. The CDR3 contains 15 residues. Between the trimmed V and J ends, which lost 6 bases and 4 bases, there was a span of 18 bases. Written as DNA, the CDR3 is TGTGCCAGCAGCCAAGCGGCCTCTACCCCCTATGGCTACACCTTC. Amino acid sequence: CASSQAASTPYGYTF.

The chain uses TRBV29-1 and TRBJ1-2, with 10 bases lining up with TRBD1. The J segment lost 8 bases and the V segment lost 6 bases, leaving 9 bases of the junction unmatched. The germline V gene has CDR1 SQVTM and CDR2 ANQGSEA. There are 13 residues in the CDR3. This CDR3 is CSVPGQGRSGYTF. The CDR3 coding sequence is TGCAGCGTCCCGGGACAGGGGCGCAGCGGCTACACCTTC.

The CDR3 coding sequence is TGTGCCTGGAGTGTAAGACAGGGGCAACAAGAGACCCAGTACTTC. Its translation: CAWSVRQGQQETQYF. J is TRBJ2-5 and V is TRBV30; TRBD1 aligns across 8 bases. V lost 0 bases, J lost 2 bases, and 5 bases stayed unmatched. Looked up from germline, CDR1 is GTSNPN and CDR2 is SVGIG (reference sequence). CDR3 length: 15 residues.

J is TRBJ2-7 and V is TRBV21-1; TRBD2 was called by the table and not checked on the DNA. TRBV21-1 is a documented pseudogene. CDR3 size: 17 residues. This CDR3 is CASSKVHGGGPSYEQYF. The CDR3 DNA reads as TGTGCCAGCAGCAAAGTGCATGGCGGGGGGCCTTCCTACGAGCAGTACTTC.